Given below is one TCR beta chain in context. CDR1 is MDHEN and CDR2 is SYDVKM in the germline V gene. V lost 5 bases and J 2 bases, leaving 20 bases between the germline ends. The CDR3 runs 17 residues. This specimen comes from a study of OX40 agonist ivuxolimab in advanced cancers. Turning to the study itself: Hepatocellular carcinoma, melanoma, renal cell or head and neck cancer affected the dose-escalation patients. The group had a mean age of 60 years, ranged from 23 to 79, and was around 82% male.

The repertoire was sequenced with immunoSEQ multiplex PCR; TCRdb's copy has only in-frame clones and lacks some. The sample consists of some 19,000 clones, 80% to 90% of them appearing once. The sequence was obtained from an adult with an advanced solid tumor such as melanoma, head and neck, liver or kidney cancer. This specimen was CD4+ or CD8+ T cells sorted from blood, taken in a trial of the OX40 agonist ivuxolimab. This sequence joins TRBV28 and TRBJ2-3, with D possibly being TRBD2 (6 bases). This CDR3 reads CASSPLAESGPTDTQYF. CDR3 coding DNA: TGTGCCAGCAGTCCCCTCGCTGAGAGCGGGCCCACAGATACGCAGTATTTT.